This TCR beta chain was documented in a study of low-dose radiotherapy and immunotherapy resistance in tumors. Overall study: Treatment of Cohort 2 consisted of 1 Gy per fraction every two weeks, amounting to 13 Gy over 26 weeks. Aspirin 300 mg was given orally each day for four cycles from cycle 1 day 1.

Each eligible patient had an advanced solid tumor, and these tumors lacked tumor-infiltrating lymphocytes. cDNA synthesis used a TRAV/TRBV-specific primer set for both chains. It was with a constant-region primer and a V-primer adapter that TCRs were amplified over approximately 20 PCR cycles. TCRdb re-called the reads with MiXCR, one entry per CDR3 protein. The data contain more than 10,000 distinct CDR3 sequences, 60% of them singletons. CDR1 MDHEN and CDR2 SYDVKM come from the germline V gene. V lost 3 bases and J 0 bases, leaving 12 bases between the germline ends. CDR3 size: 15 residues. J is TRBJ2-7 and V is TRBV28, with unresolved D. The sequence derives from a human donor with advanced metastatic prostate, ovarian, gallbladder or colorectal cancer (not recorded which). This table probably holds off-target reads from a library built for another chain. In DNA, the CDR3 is TGTGCCAGCAGTTTTCTAATAGGGTCCTCCTACGAGCAGTACTTC. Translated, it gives CASSFLIGSSYEQYF.